These 10 T cell receptor beta chains came from one sample sequenced in a study of blood T cells in healthy people across ages (dated by TCRdb to between 2014 and 2016). The library was obtained by 5' RACE. The sample was run on an Illumina HiSeq 2500. A second roughly 6 to 12 cycle PCR used a sample-barcoded 5' primer and a J-beta primer mix. TCRdb passed the public sequencing reads through fastp at Q25 and MiXCR, retaining productive beta sequences. Each record represents a unique CDR3 protein, reported with the most common genes and DNA among its rows. The sample records 700,000 to 950,000 distinct CDR3 sequences, about 40% of which are singletons. Together, the top ten hold roughly 20% of the sample. Input material: blood. The receptor source for this set is a woman in her sixties or seventies in good health.

The rearrangement links TRBV20-1 to TRBJ2-4; D gene ambiguous. The J call may be in error: the DNA end matches TRBJ2-7 better. The germline CDR1 and CDR2 sequences are DFQATT and SNEGSKA (reference sequence). CDR3 length: 11 amino acids. The CDR3 sequence: CSCRATHEQYF. The CDR3 DNA follows: TGCAGTTGCCGGGCTACCCACGAGCAGTACTTC.

This clonotype appeared a few times. The rearrangement uses TRBV7-2 and TRBJ2-1, with TRBD2 as a possible D gene (6 bases). The CDR3 is 15 amino acids. Germline V CDR1 and CDR2: SGHTA, FQGNSA. Deletions cut 4 bases from V and 2 bases from J, with 12 bases between. The CDR3 is CASSYSGEAYNEQFF. In DNA form, the CDR3 reads TGTGCCAGCAGCTACTCCGGGGAGGCCTACAATGAGCAGTTCTTC.

This clonotype was detected once. The chain joins TRBV21-1 to TRBJ2-5; the table names TRBD1, a call not compared with the DNA. TRBV21-1 is reported as a pseudogene. The length of the CDR3 is 16 residues. The CDR3 protein is CASGIYRDRNKETQYF. CDR3 DNA sequence: TGTGCCAGCGGGATTTACCGGGACAGGAATAAAGAGACCCAGTACTTC.

This clonotype was counted many times. The chain carries TRBV6-2 or TRBV6-3 and TRBJ1-5; tentatively, D is TRBD1 (5 bases). The ends were cut back, 4 bases at V and 7 bases at J, with 8 bases in the middle. Germline values: CDR1 MNHEY, CDR2 SVGEGT. The CDR3 extends over 12 amino acids. CDR3 region: CASSFPGQPQHF. The CDR3 DNA reads as TGTGCCAGCAGTTTCCCAGGGCAGCCCCAGCATTTT.

The chain has TRBV30 and TRBJ2-5, with D maybe TRBD1 (6 bases). The CDR3 covers 13 residues. V lost 0 bases and J 4 bases, leaving 9 bases between the germline ends. Germline CDR1 reads GTSNPN; CDR2 reads SVGIG (reference sequence). CDR3 sequence reads: CAWSVQGPETQYF. The CDR3 DNA follows: TGTGCCTGGAGTGTACAGGGCCCAGAGACCCAGTACTTC.

The gene calls are TRBV20-1 and TRBJ2-5; D remains ambiguous. V was clipped by 1 base and J by 7 bases, with 13 bases between them. CDR1 and CDR2 (germline): DFQATT, SNEGSKA (reference sequence). This CDR3 has 13 residues. CDR3: CSARGYLAWTQYF. In DNA form, the CDR3 reads TGCAGTGCTAGAGGCTATCTGGCTTGGACCCAGTACTTC.

This chain uses TRBV19 with TRBJ2-3, with 13 bases lining up with TRBD2. The germline V gene has CDR1 LNHDA and CDR2 SQIVND (reference sequence). V dropped 6 bases and J dropped 3; count of bases not matched to a gene: 3. There are 15 residues in the CDR3. This CDR3 is CASRGLAGETDTQYF. The CDR3 nucleotides read TGTGCCAGTAGAGGACTAGCGGGGGAGACAGATACGCAGTATTTT.

A few counts support this clonotype. This sequence joins TRBV5-6 and TRBJ2-3; 13 positions agree with TRBD2. Germline-derived CDR1 and CDR2 are SGHDT and YYEEEE. V dropped 2 bases and J dropped 6; count of bases not matched to a gene: 6. The CDR3 extends over 16 amino acids. This CDR3 is CASSLGLAGVRDTQYF. The CDR3 bases are TGTGCCAGCAGCTTAGGACTAGCGGGGGTTCGGGATACGCAGTATTTT.

This CDR3 is CSARDPGLAGFYEQYF. The CDR3 nucleotides read TGCAGTGCTAGAGACCCGGGACTAGCGGGATTCTACGAGCAGTACTTC. The chain is built from TRBV20-1 and TRBJ2-7; 13 bases line up with TRBD2. The CDR3 length is 16 residues. Germline CDR1 and CDR2: DFQATT and SNEGSKA (reference sequence). The ends lost 0 bases at V and 3 bases at J; junction bases unmatched: 5.

The table lists this clonotype with a count of one. The V call is TRBV18, the J call TRBJ2-7; D unclear. The CDR3 totals 13 residues. The germline V gene encodes CDR1 KGHSH and CDR2 LQKENI. Trimming left V 2 bases short and J 2 bases short, with 7 bases between. CDR3 protein: CASSPVSTYEQYF. CDR3 in DNA: TGTGCCAGCTCACCAGTATCTACCTACGAGCAGTACTTC. Using reference TRBV18 and TRBJ2-7 for the parts outside the CDR3, the full variable domain is NAGVMQNPRHLVRRRGQEARLRCSPMKGHSHVYWYRQLPEEGLKFMVYLQKENIIDESGMPKERFSAEFPKEGPSILRIQQVVRGDSAAYFCASSPVSTYEQYFGPGTRLTVT.